The 17 T cell receptor beta chains given below trace back to one sample, sequenced in a study of neurological immune-mediated disorders. TCRdb ran MiXCR on the 5' RACE reads and lists one entry per CDR3 protein. The table lists tens of thousands of distinct CDR3 sequences, around 3.4% of them singletons. Specimen: PBMCs. The receptor source for this set is a woman aged 45-65 years with multiple sclerosis.

This clonotype was picked up a small number of times. The V and J genes are TRBV14 and TRBJ2-7; D is perhaps TRBD2 (6 bases). Germline V gene data show CDR1 as SGHDN and CDR2 as FVKESK. This CDR3 has 17 amino acids. Trimming cost V 1 base and J 3 bases, with 19 bases left between them. Written as DNA, the CDR3 is TGTGCCAGCAGCCAAGGGGTTTTGCGGGGCGGCAACTACGAGCAGTACTTC. It is translated as CASSQGVLRGGNYEQYF.

This clonotype has a count of ten or more. The CDR3 reads CASSLRVGNTEAFF. CDR3 nucleotides: TGTGCCAGCAGCTTACGGGTAGGGAACACTGAAGCTTTCTTT. The V and J genes are TRBV7-9 and TRBJ1-1; D gene uncertain. V dropped 2 bases and J dropped 1 base, with 8 bases sitting between them. In germline, CDR1 is SEHNR, CDR2 FQNEAQ (reference sequence). CDR3 size: 14 residues.

The sample holds many counts of this clonotype. This chain links TRBV20-1 with TRBJ2-7; 9 bases are shared with TRBD1. The junction had 7 bases not matched to a gene; V was cut back by 0 bases and J by 4 bases. Per the germline V gene, CDR1 is DFQATT and CDR2 is SNEGSKA (reference sequence). CDR3 size: 15 residues. The CDR3 region is CSARETGGVNYEQYF. As DNA, the CDR3 is TGCAGTGCTAGAGAAACAGGGGGCGTTAATTACGAGCAGTACTTC.

This chain connects TRBV7-2 to TRBJ2-3; 12 nucleotides line up with TRBD2. This CDR3 contains 19 residues. Trimming removed 5 bases from V and 1 base from J; junction bases left unmatched: 13. Germline CDR1 SGHTA, CDR2 FQGNSA. In DNA, the CDR3 is TGTGCCAGCAGCCCCCGGCGGCTAGCGGGGGGGCCGGGCACAGATACGCAGTATTTT. Its protein is CASSPRRLAGGPGTDTQYF.

This clonotype was seen many times. The rearrangement links TRBV7-2 to TRBJ2-1; D might be TRBD1 (6 bases). CDR3 length: 14 amino acids. Trimming left V 2 bases short and J 3 bases short, with 8 bases between. The germline V gene has CDR1 SGHTA and CDR2 FQGNSA. CDR3 DNA: TGTGCCAGCAGCTTATTAGGGGGCTACAATGAGCAGTTCTTC. Protein product: CASSLLGGYNEQFF.

This clonotype was seen ten or more times. The chain is built from TRBV15 and TRBJ2-3; D gene unclear. This CDR3 spans 15 amino acids. Germline-derived CDR1 and CDR2 are LNHNV and YYDKDF (reference sequence). The V gene lost 2 bases and the J gene lost 5 bases, with 14 bases spanning the gap. In nucleotides, the CDR3 is TGTGCCACCAGCAGACCGCCTAACCTAATAGATACGCAGTATTTT. This translates into CATSRPPNLIDTQYF.

At least ten counts were recorded for this clonotype. No DNA is shown, since the ends of the CDR3 on it are uncertain; the CDR3 is the one TCRdb lists. The chain combines TRBV5-6 with TRBJ2-7; TRBD1 was called by the table and not checked on the DNA. The V gene's germline CDR1 is SGHDT and CDR2 YYEEEE. From its first to its last residue, the CDR3 has 14 amino acids. The CDR3 sequence: CASSLLSGQGEQYF.

There are many counts of this clonotype. The gene calls are TRBV7-2 and TRBJ2-7; D is unresolved. CDR3 size: 14 residues. Germline CDR1 is SGHTA and CDR2 is FQGNSA. Deletions cut 5 bases from V and 2 bases from J, with 13 bases between. CDR3 in DNA: TGTGCCAGCAGCCCCCAGCCAGCCGCCTACGAGCAGTACTTC. It yields the protein CASSPQPAAYEQYF.

This clonotype was detected many times. V is TRBV3-1 and J is TRBJ1-2; D is uncertain. The length of the CDR3 is 13 residues. With 0 bases removed from V and 7 bases from J, the gap between germline ends came to 9 bases. Germline CDR1 and CDR2: LGHDT and YNNKEL (reference sequence). The DNA for the CDR3 is TGTGCCAGCAGCCAAGAAATGATGGCTGGCTACACCTTC. Its translation: CASSQEMMAGYTF.

The sample holds many counts of this clonotype. The chain is built from TRBV3-1 and TRBJ1-3; D gene ambiguous. CDR1 is LGHDT and CDR2 is YNNKEL in the germline V gene (reference sequence). The CDR3 consists of 13 residues. V was pared by 4 bases and J by 1 base, with 5 bases between. CDR3 sequence (DNA): TGTGCCAGCAGCCGACGATCTGGAAACACCATATATTTT. Protein product: CASSRRSGNTIYF.

There are many counts of this clonotype. This chain joins TRBV4-3 and TRBJ2-6; a possible D gene is TRBD2 (6 bases). Trimming cost V 1 base and J 0 bases, with 19 bases left between them. The CDR3 totals 20 residues. Germline V CDR1 and CDR2: LGHNA, YSLEER. The CDR3 DNA is TGCGCCAGCAGCCAAGTGAGTGAAGGGGAGGTATCCTCTGGGGCCAACGTCCTGACTTTC. This gives the protein CASSQVSEGEVSSGANVLTF.

This clonotype was observed many times. DNA of the CDR3: TGCAGTGCCCGACACCGGGACAGAGCTAATGAAGCTTTCTTT. This sequence encodes CSARHRDRANEAFF. The V and J genes are TRBV20-1 and TRBJ1-1, with 7 bases fitting TRBD1. The germline CDR1 and CDR2 sequences are DFQATT and SNEGSKA (reference sequence). This CDR3 contains 14 residues. V trimming: 6 bases; J trimming: 7 bases; junction bases outside the gene matches: 14.

In its sample, this clonotype was seen many times. The chain has TRBV9 and TRBJ2-6; D is possibly TRBD1 or TRBD2 (5 bases each). V was cut by 3 bases and J by 0 bases, with 19 bases left in between. This CDR3 is 19 amino acids long. Per the germline V gene, CDR1 is SGDLS and CDR2 is YYNGEE. Here the CDR3 DNA reads TGTGCCAGCAGCGCGCAACCCCCGGGACGGACCTCTGGGGCCAACGTCCTGACTTTC. It yields the protein CASSAQPPGRTSGANVLTF.

This clonotype was detected many times. The chain joins TRBV7-8 to TRBJ1-1; TRBD1 matches at 8 bases. The V segment lost 5 bases and the J segment 8 bases; nucleotides outside the gene matches: 10. Germline V CDR1 and CDR2: SGHVS, FQNEAQ. This CDR3 comprises 14 residues. The chain's CDR3 is CASSKTGTGIEAFF. The CDR3 DNA follows: TGTGCCAGCAGCAAAACCGGGACAGGTATAGAAGCTTTCTTT.

The sample holds many counts of this clonotype. The chain joins TRBV20-1 to TRBJ2-3; D is perhaps TRBD2 (5 bases). The V end was cut by 0 bases, the J end by 2 bases, with 15 bases between. The germline gives CDR1 DFQATT, CDR2 SNEGSKA (reference sequence). This CDR3 region has 16 residues. The CDR3 reads CSARDPGRGNTDTQYF. CDR3 sequence (DNA): TGCAGTGCTAGAGATCCGGGAAGAGGAAACACAGATACGCAGTATTTT.

At least ten counts were recorded for this clonotype. The V gene is TRBV7-2, the J gene TRBJ2-5; D ambiguous. Between the trimmed V and J ends, which lost 6 bases and 4 bases, there was a span of 6 bases. The CDR3 spans 11 residues. Germline assignment: CDR1 SGHTA and CDR2 FQGNSA. Here the CDR3 DNA reads TGTGCCAGCAGGCTTTTAGAGACCCAGTACTTC. It is translated as CASRLLETQYF.

This clonotype was found a few times. The chain is built from TRBV12-3 or TRBV12-4 and TRBJ1-5; D is possibly TRBD1 (6 bases). This CDR3 has 16 amino acids. Trimming left V 0 bases short and J 3 bases short, with 12 bases between. This CDR3 reads CASSLATGAVNQPQHF. CDR3 coding DNA: TGTGCCAGCAGTTTAGCGACAGGCGCGGTCAATCAGCCCCAGCATTTT.